This T cell receptor beta chain was documented in a study of T cell responses to AZD1222 COVID-19 vaccine. As concerns this clone: The target antigen is unknown.

Only in-frame clones appear in the TCRdb table, and some are missing; sequencing was by immunoSEQ multiplex PCR. In the table there are 100,000 or so clones, around 94% of which are singletons. The germline gives CDR1 LGHNA, CDR2 YSLEER. This CDR3 is built from 20 residues. The trim removed 0 bases at V and 7 bases at J, leaving 16 bases unmatched. Study-wide findings and caveats: Spike-specific TCR repertoires showed rising breadth and depth after two AZD1222 doses. Repertoire sampling was restricted to post-peak T cell response timepoints.

This chain connects TRBV4-3 to TRBJ1-6; TRBD1 aligns across 9 bases. Sequenced material: peripheral blood, taken on day 0 of AZD1222 vaccination. The source is an adult in good health. This CDR3 is CASSQEVPQERTGENSPLHF. The CDR3 DNA reads as TGCGCCAGCAGCCAAGAGGTCCCACAGGAGCGGACAGGGGAAAATTCACCCCTCCACTTT.